Following are 25 T cell receptor beta chains from one sample sequenced in a study of shared clonotypes between healthy human individuals (dated by TCRdb to about 2020). Receptors were amplified or captured by the immunoSEQ multiplex PCR assay. Imported from immuneACCESS, the table was reduced by TCRdb to in-frame sequences with V and J called. These copies leave out some clones; in studies compared against another copy, an unresolved V gene accounts for under half, and the cause of the remainder is not known. The sample contains around 690,000 clones, 90% of them found a single time. The ten largest clones take up about 34% of the sample. The sample comprised memory CD8+ T cells from PBMCs. What the cell subset or site label conveys for this sample: CD45RO+ cells pooled with CCR7-negative TemRA cells. The receptors originated from a man younger than 35 in good health. Some clones in this sample may be carry-over from other donors' samples.

J is TRBJ2-7 and V is TRBV5-6; either TRBD1 or TRBD2 may supply D (5 bases each). Trimming shortened V by 2 bases and J by 2 bases, and 11 bases separated the two germline ends. The germline V gene encodes CDR1 SGHDT and CDR2 YYEEEE. This CDR3 region has 14 residues. The CDR3 protein is CASSFRGRTYEQYF. DNA for the CDR3: TGTGCCAGCAGCTTCCGGGGCAGGACCTACGAGCAGTACTTC.

This clone occurred once. This chain connects TRBV5-4 to TRBJ2-3; D remains ambiguous. The ends were cut back, 4 bases at V and 2 bases at J, with 17 bases in the middle. Germline lookup yields CDR1 SGHNT and CDR2 YYREEE (reference sequence). The CDR3 contains 16 residues. The CDR3 reads CASSHPVDGTTDTQYF. The CDR3 DNA reads as TGTGCCAGCAGCCATCCCGTCGACGGAACCACAGATACGCAGTATTTT.

The rearrangement uses TRBV19 and TRBJ1-4, with unresolved D. Trimming took off 6 bases at V and 0 bases at J, with 20 bases between the two ends. The CDR3 runs to 18 residues. From germline, CDR1 is LNHDA and CDR2 SQIVND (reference sequence). The CDR3 protein is CASRSRVLRTTTNEKLFF. The CDR3 DNA follows: TGTGCCAGTAGGTCTCGGGTTTTAAGGACGACAACTAATGAAAAACTGTTTTTT.

As to this clone: This same CDR3 is encoded by further DNA sequences in the sample. The gene calls are TRBV28 and TRBJ1-1; a weak D match, TRBD1 (5 bases). The CDR3 consists of 15 residues. Germline values: CDR1 MDHEN, CDR2 SYDVKM. Trimming pared 6 bases from V and 1 base from J, leaving 15 bases between. Here the CDR3 DNA reads TGTGCCAGCAGCCCCCGCCAGGGCCAGAACACTGAAGCTTTCTTT. Protein sequence: CASSPRQGQNTEAFF.

The chain's CDR3 is CASRSRRDLVYGYTF. CDR3 nucleotides: TGTGCCAGCAGGAGTCGCAGGGACCTGGTCTATGGCTACACCTTC. The V and J genes are TRBV6-5 and TRBJ1-2; TRBD1 is a possible D gene (5 bases). Germline CDR1 and CDR2: MNHEY and SVGAGI. The CDR3 spans 15 residues. V was trimmed by 6 bases and J by 4 bases, leaving 18 bases between them.

The chain links TRBV9 to TRBJ1-1; 7 bases map to TRBD1. The ends lost 3 bases at V and 3 bases at J; junction bases unmatched: 5. The CDR3 contains 14 residues. Germline V gives CDR1 SGDLS, CDR2 YYNGEE. The CDR3 sequence is CASSERQGYTEAFF. DNA for the CDR3: TGTGCCAGCAGCGAGAGACAGGGTTACACTGAAGCTTTCTTT.

V is TRBV6-1 and J is TRBJ1-5; no clear D gene. The CDR3 consists of 16 residues. Deletions cut 2 bases from V and 4 bases from J, with 15 bases between. In germline, CDR1 is MNHNS, CDR2 SASEGT. CDR3 protein: CASSEYNPARNQPQHF. CDR3 nucleotides: TGTGCCAGCAGTGAATACAACCCCGCTAGGAATCAGCCCCAGCATTTT.

The chain joins TRBV28 to TRBJ2-1, with D possibly being TRBD2 (7 bases). Looked up from germline, CDR1 is MDHEN and CDR2 is SYDVKM. The CDR3 loop spans 15 amino acids. V gave up 3 bases and J gave up 3 bases, with 12 bases separating them. Written as DNA, the CDR3 is TGTGCCAGCAGTTTCGAGGGGGGGAACTACAATGAGCAGTTCTTC. It specifies CASSFEGGNYNEQFF.

V gene TRBV7-9 combines with J gene TRBJ2-2, with 9 bases identical to TRBD2. Germline loops: CDR1 SEHNR, CDR2 FQNEAQ (reference sequence). V lost 4 bases and J lost 5; bases outside the gene matches: 5. CDR3 size: 15 residues. As DNA, the CDR3 is TGTGCCAGCAGCTATAGCGGGAGAGGGACCGGGGAGCTGTTTTTT. This encodes CASSYSGRGTGELFF.

The V gene is TRBV7-9, the J gene TRBJ2-7, with a possible D match to TRBD1 (5 bases). The CDR3 has 15 amino acids. Germline CDR1 and CDR2: SEHNR and FQNEAQ (reference sequence). The V end was cut by 6 bases, the J end by 0 bases, with 15 bases between. CDR3 in amino acids: CASRKGMESSYEQYF. The DNA for the CDR3 is TGTGCCAGCAGAAAGGGGATGGAGAGCTCCTACGAGCAGTACTTC.

The rearrangement joins TRBV7-9 to TRBJ2-7; D is unresolved. CDR3 length equals 19 residues. The ends were cut back, 5 bases at V and 4 bases at J, with 30 bases in the middle. The germline CDR1 and CDR2 sequences are SEHNR and FQNEAQ (reference sequence). The CDR3 reads CASSPLPPVVGYPEYEQYF. The DNA of the CDR3 is TGTGCCAGCAGCCCCCTACCCCCCGTGGTCGGCTACCCGGAATACGAGCAGTACTTC.

The chain links TRBV28 to TRBJ2-7; D unclear. Trimming cost V 3 bases and J 1 base, with 19 bases left between them. This CDR3 comprises 17 residues. Germline V gene data show CDR1 as MDHEN and CDR2 as SYDVKM. DNA of the CDR3: TGTGCCAGCAGTTTCCCTTATCACCGAGCTTTTTCCTACGAGCAGTACTTC. Protein sequence: CASSFPYHRAFSYEQYF.

The chain has TRBV6-5 and TRBJ1-2; D not resolved. Germline loops: CDR1 MNHEY, CDR2 SVGAGI. Trimming stripped 7 bases from V and 4 bases from J, with 10 bases between. This CDR3 region has 12 residues. The CDR3 DNA sequence: TGTGCCAGCAAGTCGTGGTCCTATGGCTACACCTTC. It yields the protein CASKSWSYGYTF.

The V call is TRBV10-3, the J call TRBJ1-3; D remains ambiguous. The CDR3 sequence is 16 residues long. In germline, CDR1 is ENHRY, CDR2 SYGVKD. V gave up 0 bases and J gave up 0 bases, with 9 bases separating them. This CDR3 reads CAISESYDRSGNTIYF. The CDR3 DNA reads as TGTGCCATCAGTGAGTCCTACGACCGCTCTGGAAACACCATATATTTT.

The chain carries TRBV7-9 and TRBJ2-2; weak D call: TRBD1 (5 bases). Between the trimmed V and J ends, which lost 2 bases and 3 bases, there was a span of 13 bases. The germline gives CDR1 SEHNR, CDR2 FQNEAQ (reference sequence). The CDR3 spans 16 residues. The CDR3 protein is CASSLTPQADTGELFF. CDR3 in DNA: TGTGCCAGCAGCTTAACCCCACAGGCGGACACCGGGGAGCTGTTTTTT.

In regard to this clone: This CDR3 is missing its conserved last phenylalanine or tryptophan, likely due to a read error. The chain couples TRBV28 to TRBJ1-2, with 10 bases identical to TRBD1. Germline V lookup: CDR1 MDHEN, CDR2 SYDVKM. The CDR3 is made up of 13 amino acids. The V segment lost 6 bases and the J segment 7 bases; nucleotides outside the gene matches: 5. The CDR3 DNA sequence: TGTGCCAGCAGGTTTGACAGGGGGCCTGGCTACACCCTC. Translating it yields CASRFDRGPGYTL.

In this sample, this clone turned up once. The chain couples TRBV10-3 to TRBJ2-6; D gene uncertain. V lost 3 bases and J lost 0, with 18 bases in between. From germline, CDR1 is ENHRY and CDR2 SYGVKD. The CDR3 is 19 residues long. CDR3 DNA sequence: TGTGCCATCAGTGAAGATTTTGGGCTGCCCCCCTCTGGGGCCAACGTCCTGACTTTC. This sequence encodes CAISEDFGLPPSGANVLTF.

The V call is TRBV5-1, the J call TRBJ1-4; 10 bases fit TRBD1. The V gene's germline CDR1 is SGHRS and CDR2 YFSETQ. Trimming at V came to 4 bases and at J to 3 bases, leaving 12 bases not matched to a gene. The CDR3 spans 18 residues. The CDR3 DNA reads TGCGCCAGCAGCCCATATGACAGGGGGCAGCTGTCTAATGAAAAACTGTTTTTT. It is translated as CASSPYDRGQLSNEKLFF.

The chain links TRBV28 to TRBJ1-3; TRBD1 is a possible D gene (5 bases). Germline CDR1 reads MDHEN; CDR2 reads SYDVKM. V lost 4 bases, J lost 0 bases, and 10 bases lay in between. This CDR3 is built from 15 residues. Here the CDR3 reads CASSWNRLSGNTIYF. The DNA for the CDR3 is TGTGCCAGCAGTTGGAACAGGCTCTCTGGAAACACCATATATTTT.

The V and J genes are TRBV7-9 and TRBJ2-5; D unresolved. CDR1 SEHNR and CDR2 FQNEAQ come from the germline V gene (reference sequence). The CDR3 contains 15 residues. The ends were cut back, 1 base at V and 0 bases at J, with 9 bases in the middle. In DNA form, the CDR3 reads TGTGCCAGCAGCTTAGAGGGTTGGTACCAAGAGACCCAGTACTTC. Translation: CASSLEGWYQETQYF.

V gene TRBV5-1 combines with J gene TRBJ2-7; 10 nucleotides agree with TRBD1. Germline V gene sequence: CDR1 SGHRS, CDR2 YFSETQ. CDR3 length: 16 amino acids. The V segment lost 1 base and the J segment 2 bases; nucleotides outside the gene matches: 6. The CDR3 nucleotides are TGCGCCAGCAGCTTGAGGACAGGGGGACTAACCTACGAGCAGTACTTC. It is translated as CASSLRTGGLTYEQYF. Complete variable domain (other parts from reference TRBV5-1 and TRBJ2-7): KAGVTQTPRYLIKTRGQQVTLSCSPISGHRSVSWYQQTPGQGLQFLFEYFSETQRNKGNFPGRFSGRQFSNSRSEMNVSTLELGDSALYLCASSLRTGGLTYEQYFGPGTRLTVT.

The gene calls are TRBV7-9 and TRBJ2-7, with 16 bases aligning to TRBD2. The trim removed 6 bases at V and 5 bases at J, leaving 4 bases unmatched. This CDR3 contains 15 residues. The germline V gene has CDR1 SEHNR and CDR2 FQNEAQ (reference sequence). The CDR3 sequence is CASSGTSGRAHEQYF. The CDR3 DNA follows: TGTGCCAGCAGTGGGACTAGCGGGAGGGCCCACGAGCAGTACTTC. Full variable domain (missing parts from reference TRBV7-9 and TRBJ2-7): DTGVSQNPRHKITKRGQNVTFRCDPISEHNRLYWYRQTLGQGPEFLTYFQNEAQLEKSRLLSDRFSAERPKGSFSTLEIQRTEQGDSAMYLCASSGTSGRAHEQYFGPGTRLTVT.

Only a few counts were recorded for this clone. The chain has TRBV19 and TRBJ1-1, with D unresolved. This CDR3 comprises 12 residues. V shed 4 bases and J shed 3 bases, with 6 bases lying between them. Germline V gene lookup returns CDR1 LNHDA and CDR2 SQIVND (reference sequence). This CDR3 reads CASSREYTEAFF. In DNA, the CDR3 is TGTGCCAGTAGTAGGGAGTACACTGAAGCTTTCTTT.

V gene TRBV28 combines with J gene TRBJ2-5; D may be TRBD1 (6 bases). Germline loops: CDR1 MDHEN, CDR2 SYDVKM. The CDR3 runs 17 residues. Trimming took 3 bases from V and 0 from J, leaving 17 bases between them. CDR3 in amino acids: CASSFKDRYINQETQYF. The CDR3 DNA reads TGTGCCAGCAGTTTTAAGGACAGATATATTAACCAAGAGACCCAGTACTTC.

This clone was detected only a few times. V usage is TRBV19 and J usage is TRBJ2-5; D is perhaps TRBD1 (5 bases). There are 15 residues in the CDR3. V was pared by 7 bases and J by 4 bases, with 19 bases between. Germline CDR1 is LNHDA and CDR2 is SQIVND (reference sequence). CDR3 sequence reads: CASNRDGAPGETQYF. CDR3 in DNA: TGTGCCAGTAATAGGGATGGGGCGCCCGGAGAGACCCAGTACTTC.